Described below is a single T cell receptor beta chain sequence and its context. Using immunoSEQ multiplex PCR, the repertoire was profiled, and TCRdb retains in-frame clones only, with some absent. The sample holds about 340,000 clones; around 82% are singletons and the top ten take about 3%. The entry originates in a study of blood T cell repertoires in COVID-19. Study summary: The cDNA or gDNA used as material had been derived from T cells, B-cell-depleted T cells, or PBMCs.

Trimming removed 5 bases from V and 3 bases from J, with 23 bases in between. The germline V gene has CDR1 LNHDA and CDR2 SQIVND (reference sequence). The length of the CDR3 is 19 residues. This sequence was found in a man aged 25-40 years with active or convalescent COVID-19. The sample consisted of peripheral blood. The chain recombines TRBV19 with TRBJ1-6, with D perhaps matching TRBD1 (5 bases). CDR3 in amino acids: CASSPNRHRQNNYNSPLHF. CDR3 DNA: TGTGCCAGTAGTCCAAACCGCCACAGGCAGAATAACTATAATTCACCCCTCCACTTT.